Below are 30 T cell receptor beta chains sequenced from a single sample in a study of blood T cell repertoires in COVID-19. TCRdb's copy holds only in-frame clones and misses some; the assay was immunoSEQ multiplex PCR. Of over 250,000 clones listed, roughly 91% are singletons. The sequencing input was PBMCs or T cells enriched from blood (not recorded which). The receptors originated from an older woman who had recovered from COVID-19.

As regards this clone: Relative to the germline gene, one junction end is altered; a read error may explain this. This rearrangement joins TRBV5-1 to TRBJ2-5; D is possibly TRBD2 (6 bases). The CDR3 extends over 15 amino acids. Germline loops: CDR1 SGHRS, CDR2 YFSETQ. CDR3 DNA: TGCGCCAGCAGCCCTCAAGGAGGGGACCAGGAGACCCAGTACTTC. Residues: CASSPQGGDQETQYF.

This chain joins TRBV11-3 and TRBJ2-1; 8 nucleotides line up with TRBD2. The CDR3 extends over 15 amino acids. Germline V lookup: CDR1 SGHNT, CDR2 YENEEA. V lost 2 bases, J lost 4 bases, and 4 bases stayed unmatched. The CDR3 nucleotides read TGTGCCAGCAGCTTACAAGCGGGAGTGTACAATGAGCAGTTCTTC. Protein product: CASSLQAGVYNEQFF.

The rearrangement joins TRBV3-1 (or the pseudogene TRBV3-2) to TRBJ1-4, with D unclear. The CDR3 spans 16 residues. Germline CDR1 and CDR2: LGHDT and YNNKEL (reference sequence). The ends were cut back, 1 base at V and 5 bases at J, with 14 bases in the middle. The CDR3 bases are TGTGCCAGCAGCCAAGCTTTGGTACAGCCGAATGAAAAACTGTTTTTT. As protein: CASSQALVQPNEKLFF.

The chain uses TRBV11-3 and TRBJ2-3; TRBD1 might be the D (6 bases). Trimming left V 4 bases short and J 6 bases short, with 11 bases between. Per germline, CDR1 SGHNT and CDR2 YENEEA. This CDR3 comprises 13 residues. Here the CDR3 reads CASSYLGGDTQYF. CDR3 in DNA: TGTGCCAGCAGCTACCTAGGGGGTGATACGCAGTATTTT.

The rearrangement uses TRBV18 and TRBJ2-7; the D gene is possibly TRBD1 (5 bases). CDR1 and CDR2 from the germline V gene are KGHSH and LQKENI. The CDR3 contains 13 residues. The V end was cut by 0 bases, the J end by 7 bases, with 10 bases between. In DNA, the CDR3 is TGTGCCAGCTCACCACCGTCTGCAGGGGAGCAGTACTTC. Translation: CASSPPSAGEQYF.

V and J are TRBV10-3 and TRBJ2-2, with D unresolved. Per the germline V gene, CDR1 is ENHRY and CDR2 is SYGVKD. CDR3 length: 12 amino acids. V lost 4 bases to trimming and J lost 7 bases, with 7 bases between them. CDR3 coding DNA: TGTGCCATCAGTGGTCAGGTCGGGGAGCTGTTTTTT. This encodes CAISGQVGELFF.

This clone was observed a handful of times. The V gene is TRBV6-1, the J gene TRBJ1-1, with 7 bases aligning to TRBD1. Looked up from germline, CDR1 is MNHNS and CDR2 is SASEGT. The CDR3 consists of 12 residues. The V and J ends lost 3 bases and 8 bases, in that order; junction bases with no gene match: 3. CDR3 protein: CASSETGFEAFF. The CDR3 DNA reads TGTGCCAGCAGTGAGACAGGGTTCGAAGCTTTCTTT.

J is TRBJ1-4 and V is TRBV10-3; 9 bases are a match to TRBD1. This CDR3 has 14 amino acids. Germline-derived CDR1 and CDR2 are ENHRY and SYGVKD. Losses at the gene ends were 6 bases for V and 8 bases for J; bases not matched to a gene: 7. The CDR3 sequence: CAISPGQGREKLFF. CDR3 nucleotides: TGTGCCATCAGCCCGGGACAGGGCAGGGAAAAACTGTTTTTT.

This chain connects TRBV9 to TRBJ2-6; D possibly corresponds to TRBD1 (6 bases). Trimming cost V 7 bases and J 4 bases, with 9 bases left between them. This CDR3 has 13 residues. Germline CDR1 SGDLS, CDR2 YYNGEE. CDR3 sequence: CASGDTGANVLTF. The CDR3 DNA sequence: TGTGCCAGCGGGGACACCGGGGCCAACGTCCTGACTTTC.

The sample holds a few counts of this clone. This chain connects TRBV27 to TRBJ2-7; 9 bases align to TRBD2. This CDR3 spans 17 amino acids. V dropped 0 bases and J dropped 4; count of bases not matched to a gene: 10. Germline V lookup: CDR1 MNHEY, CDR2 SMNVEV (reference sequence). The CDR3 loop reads CASSLSKLAGRTYEQYF. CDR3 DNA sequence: TGTGCCAGCAGTTTATCGAAGCTAGCGGGGAGGACTTACGAGCAGTACTTC.

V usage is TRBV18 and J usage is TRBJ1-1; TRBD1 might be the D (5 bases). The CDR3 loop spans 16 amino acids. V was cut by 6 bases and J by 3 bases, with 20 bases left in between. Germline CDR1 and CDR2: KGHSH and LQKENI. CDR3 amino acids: CASSPRPARADTEAFF. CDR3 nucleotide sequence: TGTGCCAGCTCCCCTCGGCCGGCCAGGGCGGACACTGAAGCTTTCTTT.

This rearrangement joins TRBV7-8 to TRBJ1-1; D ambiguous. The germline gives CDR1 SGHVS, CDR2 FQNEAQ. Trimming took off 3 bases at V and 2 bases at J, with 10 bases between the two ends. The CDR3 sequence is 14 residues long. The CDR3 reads CASSLAGINTEAFF. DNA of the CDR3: TGTGCCAGCAGCTTGGCCGGGATAAACACTGAAGCTTTCTTT.

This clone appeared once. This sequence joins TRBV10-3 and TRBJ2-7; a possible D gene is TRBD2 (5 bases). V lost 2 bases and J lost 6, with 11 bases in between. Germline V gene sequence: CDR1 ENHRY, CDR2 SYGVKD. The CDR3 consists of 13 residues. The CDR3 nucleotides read TGTGCCATCAGTGAGGGAGGACTCGGCGAGCAGTACTTC. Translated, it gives CAISEGGLGEQYF.

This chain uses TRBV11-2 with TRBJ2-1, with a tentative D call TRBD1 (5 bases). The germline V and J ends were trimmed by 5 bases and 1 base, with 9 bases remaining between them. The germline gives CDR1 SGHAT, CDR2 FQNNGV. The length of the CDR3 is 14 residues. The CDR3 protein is CASSAGSSYNEQFF. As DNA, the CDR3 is TGTGCCAGCAGCGCAGGGTCATCCTACAATGAGCAGTTCTTC. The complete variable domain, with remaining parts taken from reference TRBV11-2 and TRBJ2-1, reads EAGVAQSPRYKIIEKRQSVAFWCNPISGHATLYWYQQILGQGPKLLIQFQNNGVVDDSQLPKDRFSAERLKGVDSTLKIQPAKLEDSAVYLCASSAGSSYNEQFFGPGTRLTVL.

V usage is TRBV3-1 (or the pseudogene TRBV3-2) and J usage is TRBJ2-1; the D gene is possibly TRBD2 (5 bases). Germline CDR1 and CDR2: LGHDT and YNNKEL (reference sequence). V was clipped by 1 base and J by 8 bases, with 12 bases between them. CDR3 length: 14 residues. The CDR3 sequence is CASSQVLASDEQFF. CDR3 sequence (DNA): TGTGCCAGCAGCCAAGTCCTAGCAAGCGATGAGCAGTTCTTC.

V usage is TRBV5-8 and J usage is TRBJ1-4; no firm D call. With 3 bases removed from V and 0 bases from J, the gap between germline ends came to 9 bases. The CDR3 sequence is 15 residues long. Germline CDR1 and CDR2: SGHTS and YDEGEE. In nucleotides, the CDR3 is TGTGCCAGCAGCTGGGAGGGCGCAACTAATGAAAAACTGTTTTTT. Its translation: CASSWEGATNEKLFF.

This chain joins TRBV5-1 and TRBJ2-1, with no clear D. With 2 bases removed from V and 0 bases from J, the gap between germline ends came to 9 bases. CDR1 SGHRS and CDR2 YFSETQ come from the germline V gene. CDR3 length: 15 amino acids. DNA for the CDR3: TGCGCCAGCAGCTTTCACGCGAGCTCCTACAATGAGCAGTTCTTC. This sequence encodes CASSFHASSYNEQFF.

CDR3 nucleotide sequence: TGTGCCAGCAGCTTAGTGGGGGCCACCCACGCCTACAATGAGCAGTTCTTC. As protein: CASSLVGATHAYNEQFF. The chain is built from TRBV7-9 and TRBJ2-1; possible D gene TRBD1, 6 bases. CDR1 is SEHNR, CDR2 FQNEAQ, per germline (reference sequence). This CDR3 spans 17 amino acids. V dropped 1 base and J dropped 2 bases, with 15 bases sitting between them.

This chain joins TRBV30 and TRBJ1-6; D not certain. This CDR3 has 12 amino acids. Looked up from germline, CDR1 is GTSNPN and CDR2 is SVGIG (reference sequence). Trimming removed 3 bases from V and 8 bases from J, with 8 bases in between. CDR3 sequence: CAWRAEDSPLHF. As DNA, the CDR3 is TGTGCCTGGAGGGCGGAGGATTCACCCCTCCACTTT.

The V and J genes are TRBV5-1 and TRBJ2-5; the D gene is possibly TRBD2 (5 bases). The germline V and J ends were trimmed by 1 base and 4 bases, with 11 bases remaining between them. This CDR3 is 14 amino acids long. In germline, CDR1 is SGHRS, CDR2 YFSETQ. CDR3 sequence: CASSLTEGLETQYF. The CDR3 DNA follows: TGCGCCAGCAGCTTGACTGAGGGTCTAGAGACCCAGTACTTC.

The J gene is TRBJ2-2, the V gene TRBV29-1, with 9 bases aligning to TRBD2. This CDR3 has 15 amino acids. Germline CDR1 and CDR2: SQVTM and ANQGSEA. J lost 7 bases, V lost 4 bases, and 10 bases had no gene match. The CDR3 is CSVGLAGGTVGELFF. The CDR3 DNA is TGCAGCGTTGGTCTGGCGGGGGGGACCGTCGGGGAGCTGTTTTTT.

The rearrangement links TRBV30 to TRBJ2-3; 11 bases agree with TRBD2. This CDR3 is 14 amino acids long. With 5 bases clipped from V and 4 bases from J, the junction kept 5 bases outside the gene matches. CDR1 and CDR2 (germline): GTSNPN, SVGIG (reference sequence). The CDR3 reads CAWALAGAADTQYF. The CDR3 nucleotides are TGTGCCTGGGCACTAGCGGGAGCCGCAGATACGCAGTATTTT.

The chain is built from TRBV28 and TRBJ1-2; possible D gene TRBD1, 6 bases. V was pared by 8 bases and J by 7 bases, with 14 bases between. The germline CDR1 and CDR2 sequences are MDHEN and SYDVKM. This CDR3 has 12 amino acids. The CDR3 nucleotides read TGTGCCAGCGTGGACAGTTCGGTTGGCTACACCTTC. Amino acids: CASVDSSVGYTF.

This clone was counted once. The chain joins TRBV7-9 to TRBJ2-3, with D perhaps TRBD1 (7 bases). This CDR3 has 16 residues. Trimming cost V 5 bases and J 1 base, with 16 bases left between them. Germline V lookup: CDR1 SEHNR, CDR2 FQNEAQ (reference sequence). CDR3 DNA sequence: TGTGCCAGCAGCCAAAACAGGGGCGGGGGCACAGATACGCAGTATTTT. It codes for CASSQNRGGGTDTQYF. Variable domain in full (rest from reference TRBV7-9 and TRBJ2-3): DTGVSQNPRHKITKRGQNVTFRCDPISEHNRLYWYRQTLGQGPEFLTYFQNEAQLEKSRLLSDRFSAERPKGSFSTLEIQRTEQGDSAMYLCASSQNRGGGTDTQYFGPGTRLTVL.

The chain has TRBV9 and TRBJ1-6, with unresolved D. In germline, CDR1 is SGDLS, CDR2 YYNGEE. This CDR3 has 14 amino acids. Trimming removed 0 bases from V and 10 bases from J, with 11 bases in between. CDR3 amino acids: CASSVDSRVSPLHF. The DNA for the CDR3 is TGTGCCAGCAGCGTAGACTCGAGGGTCTCACCCCTCCACTTT. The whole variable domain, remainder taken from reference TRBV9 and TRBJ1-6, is DSGVTQTPKHLITATGQRVTLRCSPRSGDLSVYWYQQSLDQGLQFLIQYYNGEERAKGNILERFSAQQFPDLHSELNLSSLELGDSALYFCASSVDSRVSPLHFGNGTRLTVT.

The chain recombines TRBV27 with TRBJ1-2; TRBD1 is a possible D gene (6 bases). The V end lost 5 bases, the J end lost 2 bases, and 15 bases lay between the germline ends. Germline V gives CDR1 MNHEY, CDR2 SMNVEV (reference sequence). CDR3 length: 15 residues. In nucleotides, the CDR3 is TGTGCCAGCAGTAGGGGGACACCGCCCAACTATGGCTACACCTTC. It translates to CASSRGTPPNYGYTF.

The CDR3 spells CASSPGQAGSPLHF. The CDR3, as DNA: TGTGCCAGCAGCCCGGGACAGGCGGGGTCACCCCTCCACTTT. The chain recombines TRBV7-3 with TRBJ1-6; 8 bases match TRBD1. Germline V gene data show CDR1 as SGHTA and CDR2 as FQGTGA. After removal of 5 bases from V and 10 bases from J, the junction contained 7 bases not matched to a gene. The CDR3 totals 14 residues.

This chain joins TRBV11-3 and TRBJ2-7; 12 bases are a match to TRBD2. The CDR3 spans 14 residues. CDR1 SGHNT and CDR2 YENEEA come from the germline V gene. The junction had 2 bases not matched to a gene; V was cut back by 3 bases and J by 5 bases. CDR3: CASSLTSGSHEQYF. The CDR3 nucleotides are TGTGCCAGCAGCTTGACTAGCGGGAGCCACGAGCAGTACTTC.

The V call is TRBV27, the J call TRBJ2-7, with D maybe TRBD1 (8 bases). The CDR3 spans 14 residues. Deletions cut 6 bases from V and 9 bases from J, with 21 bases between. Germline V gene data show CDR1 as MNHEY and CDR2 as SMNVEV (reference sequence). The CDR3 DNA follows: TGTGCCAGCAGCGGGACAGGAGGGGGGGCGGGGCAGTACTTC. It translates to CASSGTGGGAGQYF.

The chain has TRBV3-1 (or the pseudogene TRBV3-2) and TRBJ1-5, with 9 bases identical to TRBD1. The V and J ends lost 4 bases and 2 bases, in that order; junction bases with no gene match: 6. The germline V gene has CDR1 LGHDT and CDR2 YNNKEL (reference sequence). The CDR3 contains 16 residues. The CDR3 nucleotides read TGTGCCAGCAGCCCGACACAGGGGGCCGGCAATCAGCCCCAGCATTTT. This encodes CASSPTQGAGNQPQHF.